The present T cell receptor (beta chain) was sequenced within a study of Graves' ophthalmopathy and Graves' hyperthyroidism. Presentation of ophthalmopathy in the donors involved moderate-to-severe activity, CAS ≥3, NOSPECS ≥4 and a duration under 3 months. Trimming left V 8 bases short and J 2 bases short, with 7 bases between. The CDR3 loop spans 11 amino acids. CDR1 SNHLY and CDR2 FYNNEI come from the germline V gene. RNA transcripts served as template for amplifying TCR beta CDR3 sequences. Amplification began with first-round RT-PCR using HTBI primers, then second-round multiplex PCR was performed. TCRdb redid the calling of the multiplex PCR reads with MiXCR, one entry per CDR3 protein. The top ten hold more than 2.5% of the sample, which has about 660,000 distinct CDR3 sequences, about two fifths seen once.

Sequencing was carried out using peripheral blood. The chain uses TRBV2 and TRBJ2-7; weak D call: TRBD1 (5 bases). This clonotype was sampled from an adult man with Graves' ophthalmopathy. The CDR3 DNA reads TGTGCCAGCGACAGCACCTACGAGCAGTACTTC. Its translation: CASDSTYEQYF.